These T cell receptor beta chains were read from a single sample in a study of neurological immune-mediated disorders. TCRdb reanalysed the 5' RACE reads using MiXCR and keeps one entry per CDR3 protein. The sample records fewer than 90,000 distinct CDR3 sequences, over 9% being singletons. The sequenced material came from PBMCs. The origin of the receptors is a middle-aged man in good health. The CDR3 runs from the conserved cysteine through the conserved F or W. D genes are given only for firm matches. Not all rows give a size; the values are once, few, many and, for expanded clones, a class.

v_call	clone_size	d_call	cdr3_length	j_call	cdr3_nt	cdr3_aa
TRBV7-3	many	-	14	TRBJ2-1	TGTGCCAGCAGCCCGCGAGGGGAAGGCAATGAGCAGTTCTTC	CASSPRGEGNEQFF
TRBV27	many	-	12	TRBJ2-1	TGTGCCAGGGTACCTAAGGGAAATGAGCAGTTCTTC	CARVPKGNEQFF
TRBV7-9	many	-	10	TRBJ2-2	TGTGCCAGCAGCACCGGGGAGCTGTTTTTT	CASSTGELFF
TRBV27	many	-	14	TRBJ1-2	TGTGCCAGCAGTTCACCAGGGGAGGGCTATGGCTACACCTTC	CASSSPGEGYGYTF
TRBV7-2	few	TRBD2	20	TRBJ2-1	TGTGCCAGCAGCTTATGGGCGGAGGGGAGCGGGAACCGTAAGGACAATGAGCAGTTCTTC	CASSLWAEGSGNRKDNEQFF
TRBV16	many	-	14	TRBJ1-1	TGTGCCAGCAGCCAATGGGGACGGGACACTGAAGCTTTCTTT	CASSQWGRDTEAFF
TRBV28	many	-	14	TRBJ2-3	TGTGCCAGCAGAGGGCTTTACAGGGCAGATACGCAGTATTTT	CASRGLYRADTQYF
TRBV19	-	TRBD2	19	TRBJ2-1	TGTGCCAGCAAAGGGGTGGGGACTAGCGGGTACAGCTCCTACAATGAGCAGTTCTTC	CASKGVGTSGYSSYNEQFF
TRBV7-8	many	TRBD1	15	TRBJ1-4	TGTGCCAGCAGCTTCCAACCCTCGGACAGGGAAAAACTGTTTTTT	CASSFQPSDREKLFF
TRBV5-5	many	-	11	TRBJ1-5	TGTGCCAGCAGCTCAGGACAGCGCCAGCATTTT	CASSSGQRQHF
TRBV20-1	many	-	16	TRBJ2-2	TGCAGTGCTAGAGAGTTTGGGAATGGTGGCACCGGGGAGCTGTTTTTT	CSAREFGNGGTGELFF
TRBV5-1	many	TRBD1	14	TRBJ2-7	TGCGCCAGCAGCTTGTGGGACAGTACCTACGAGCAGTACTTC	CASSLWDSTYEQYF
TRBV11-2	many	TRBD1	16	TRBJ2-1	TGTGCCAGCAGCTTAAACTGGCAGGGGGCTTCAGGAGAGCAGTTCTTC	CASSLNWQGASGEQFF
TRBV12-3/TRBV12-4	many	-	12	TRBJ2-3	TGTGCCAGCAAAATTAGCACAGATACGCAGTATTTT	CASKISTDTQYF
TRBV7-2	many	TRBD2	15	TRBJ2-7	TGTGCCAGCAGCCGGGGGACTAGCGGATCCTACGAGCAGTACTTC	CASSRGTSGSYEQYF
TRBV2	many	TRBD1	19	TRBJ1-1	TGTGCCAGCAGCGGAGACAGGGTAGATGCGCAGCGGCTGAACACTGAAGCTTTCTTT	CASSGDRVDAQRLNTEAFF
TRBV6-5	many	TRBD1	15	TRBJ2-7	TGTGCCAGCAGTCGGCCGACGGGACAGATCAACGAGCAGTACTTC	CASSRPTGQINEQYF
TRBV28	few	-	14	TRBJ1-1	TGTGCCAGCAGTTTGCTGGGGCGAGTCACTGAAGCTTTCTTT	CASSLLGRVTEAFF
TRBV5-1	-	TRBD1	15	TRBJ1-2	TGCGCCAGCAGCCCTGGGACAGGGAGTGGGTATGGCTACACCTTC	CASSPGTGSGYGYTF
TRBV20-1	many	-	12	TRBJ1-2	TGCAGTGCTCGCCTAGGGGATTGGGGCTACACCTTC	CSARLGDWGYTF
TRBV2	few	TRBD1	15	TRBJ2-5	TGTGCCAGCAGTGCTTTTACAGGGGGCACGGAGACCCAGTACTTC	CASSAFTGGTETQYF
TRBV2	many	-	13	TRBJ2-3	TGTGCCAGCGGACGACTTGCAACAGATACGCAGTATTTT	CASGRLATDTQYF
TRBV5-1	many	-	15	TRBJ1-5	TGCGCCAGCAGCTTGGATGCCAGGGGCAGTCAGCCCCAGCATTTT	CASSLDARGSQPQHF
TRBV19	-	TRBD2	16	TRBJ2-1	TGTGCCAGTAGTCCTACGTGGGGCGGGGGGGCCGTTGAACAGTTCTTC	CASSPTWGGGAVEQFF
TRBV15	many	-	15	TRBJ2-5	TGTGCCACCAGCAGGGAAATCGGGAGCCAAGAGACCCAGTACTTC	CATSREIGSQETQYF
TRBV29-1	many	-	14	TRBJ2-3	TGCAGCTCTAGGACAGCCTCACTCACAGATACGCAGTATTTT	CSSRTASLTDTQYF
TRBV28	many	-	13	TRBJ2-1	TGTGCCAGCAGTTCGAGGGGAGACAATGAGCAGTTCTTC	CASSSRGDNEQFF